The 25 T cell receptor beta chains below all came from one sample that was sequenced in a study of T cell repertoires in cytomegalovirus infection. MiXCR, applied by TCRdb to the reads, yields one record per CDR3 protein. The profile shows about 440,000 distinct CDR3 sequences, approximately 33% of them singletons. The sample consisted of PBMCs. Every receptor here comes from a human donor in good health (CMV status not recorded). Some clones in this sample may be carry-over from other donors' samples.

This rearrangement joins TRBV14 to TRBJ2-1; D call uncertain. V was trimmed by 1 base and J by 4 bases, leaving 11 bases between them. The germline gives CDR1 SGHDN, CDR2 FVKESK. This CDR3 comprises 15 residues. The CDR3 DNA reads TGTGCCAGCAGCCAAGTTCTTCAGAGTTACAATGAGCAGTTCTTC. Its protein is CASSQVLQSYNEQFF.

The V gene is TRBV28, the J gene TRBJ2-7, with D tentatively TRBD1 (7 bases). Germline CDR1 reads MDHEN; CDR2 reads SYDVKM. Trimming took 6 bases from V and 9 from J, leaving 24 bases between them. The CDR3 is 15 amino acids. CDR3 DNA sequence: TGTGCCAGCAGGGCCCACCAAGGGCGACAGGGAGGGCAGTACTTC. Translation gives CASRAHQGRQGGQYF.

Worth noting for this clonotype: It is likely a read error, because the conserved phenylalanine at the end of the CDR3 is missing. The DNA is left out, because the CDR3 cannot be placed on it with certainty; the CDR3 is given as TCRdb lists it. The chain employs TRBV20-1 and TRBJ2-5; the table gives TRBD1 as D, unverified against the DNA. Counting both end residues, the CDR3 totals 11 amino acids. Per germline, CDR1 DFQATT and CDR2 SNEGSKA (reference sequence). CDR3 sequence reads: CSARDVEGAAL.

The rearrangement uses TRBV20-1 and TRBJ2-1; D is ambiguous. The CDR3 contains 15 residues. V was cut by 0 bases and J by 8 bases, with 17 bases left in between. The germline gives CDR1 DFQATT, CDR2 SNEGSKA (reference sequence). CDR3 nucleotides: TGCAGTGCTAGAGATACGTCCCCCTCGGTCGATGAGCAGTTCTTC. Protein: CSARDTSPSVDEQFF.

With regard to this clonotype: A read error may be the cause here, since a much bigger clone is one base away. Given the absence of the conserved phenylalanine or tryptophan at the CDR3 end, a read error is likely. The chain employs TRBV12-3 or TRBV12-4 and TRBJ2-7; 8 bases align to TRBD1. The V gene end was trimmed by 5 bases and the J gene end by 2 bases; junction bases not matched to a gene: 5. The length of the CDR3 is 14 residues. The CDR3 here is CASSPDRVPYEQYL. The CDR3 DNA sequence: TGTGCCAGCAGTCCGGACAGGGTACCCTACGAGCAGTACTTA.

This clonotype was detected only a few times. The chain couples TRBV20-1 to TRBJ1-3; 9 bases fit TRBD1. Germline loops: CDR1 DFQATT, CDR2 SNEGSKA (reference sequence). CDR3 length: 15 residues. The junction had 8 bases not matched to a gene; V was cut back by 5 bases and J by 3 bases. CDR3 protein: CSAAPGQGSGNTIYF. CDR3 nucleotide sequence: TGCAGTGCTGCACCGGGACAGGGAAGTGGAAACACCATATATTTT.

This clonotype was counted many times. This chain links TRBV7-2 with TRBJ1-3; D ambiguous. The CDR3 covers 15 residues. V was trimmed by 5 bases and J by 4 bases, leaving 15 bases between them. Germline CDR1 and CDR2: SGHTA and FQGNSA. For the CDR3, the DNA is TGTGCCAGCAGCCCCCATCAAATCCTAGGAAACACCATATATTTT. This sequence encodes CASSPHQILGNTIYF.

The genes are TRBV24-1 and TRBJ2-7, with 9 bases identical to TRBD1. In germline, CDR1 is KGHDR, CDR2 SFDVKD. There are 15 residues in the CDR3. J was trimmed by 2 bases and V by 3 bases; bases with no gene match: 4. CDR3 residues: CATSDPRTGAYEQYF. The CDR3 coding sequence is TGTGCCACCAGTGATCCCCGGACAGGGGCCTACGAGCAGTACTTC.

The rearrangement uses TRBV5-1 and TRBJ1-5; 9 bases agree with TRBD1. Germline CDR1 reads SGHRS; CDR2 reads YFSETQ. The CDR3 length is 16 residues. V was clipped by 4 bases and J by 2 bases; unmatched bases: 7. The CDR3 spells CASSPGTGRGNQPQHF. The CDR3 nucleotides are TGCGCCAGCAGCCCCGGGACAGGGAGAGGCAATCAGCCCCAGCATTTT.

This clonotype came up many times. The chain has TRBV7-6 and TRBJ2-1; D may correspond to TRBD1 or TRBD2 (5 bases each). CDR3 length equals 16 residues. CDR1 and CDR2 from the germline V gene are SGHVS and FNYEAQ. V lost 2 bases, J lost 0 bases, and 11 bases lay in between. The CDR3 protein is CASSLWGTSSYNEQFF. The CDR3 DNA is TGTGCCAGCAGCTTATGGGGGACGAGCTCCTACAATGAGCAGTTCTTC.

This clonotype was detected many times. V is TRBV7-2 and J is TRBJ2-3; D not certain. V gave up 1 base and J gave up 6 bases, with 5 bases separating them. CDR1 is SGHTA and CDR2 is FQGNSA in the germline V gene. The CDR3 runs 12 residues. The DNA of the CDR3 is TGTGCCAGCAGCTTAGTCTGGGATACGCAGTATTTT. Translating gives CASSLVWDTQYF.

This clonotype was counted a few times. The chain has TRBV20-1 and TRBJ2-5; 8 bases fit TRBD1. V shed 2 bases, J shed 6 bases, and the junction held 11 bases outside the gene matches. Germline CDR1 is DFQATT and CDR2 is SNEGSKA (reference sequence). This CDR3 comprises 15 residues. The CDR3 DNA reads TGCAGTGCTAGACATTACTCAGGGGGCAGGAAGACCCAGTACTTC. This sequence encodes CSARHYSGGRKTQYF.

Concerning this clonotype itself: Possible read error: a much larger clone is one base away. This chain uses TRBV7-2 with TRBJ1-4; 8 nucleotides match TRBD1. The CDR3 length is 14 residues. CDR1 and CDR2 (germline): SGHTA, FQGNSA. The CDR3 nucleotides read TGTGCCAGCAGCCCCCGCAGGGGGCGCGAAAAACTGCTTTTT. Protein sequence: CASSPRRGREKLLF.

This chain links TRBV4-1 with TRBJ1-6; D might be TRBD1 (5 bases). Per germline, CDR1 MGHRA and CDR2 YSYEKL. V shed 8 bases and J shed 6 bases, with 14 bases lying between them. This CDR3 has 14 amino acids. The chain's CDR3 is CASRQRDSNSPLHF. The DNA for the CDR3 is TGCGCCAGCCGACAACGAGACAGTAATTCACCCCTCCACTTT.

The rearrangement links TRBV28 to TRBJ2-5, with 9 bases matching TRBD1. The length of the CDR3 is 13 residues. Germline V lookup: CDR1 MDHEN, CDR2 SYDVKM. The CDR3 sequence: CDSRQGVGETQYF. CDR3 bases: TGTGACAGTAGACAGGGGGTAGGAGAGACCCAGTACTTC.

The chain recombines TRBV5-4 with TRBJ2-2, with no clear D. The V and J ends lost 5 bases and 2 bases respectively, with 16 bases between them. The CDR3 sequence is 16 residues long. CDR1 and CDR2 from the germline V gene are SGHNT and YYREEE (reference sequence). In nucleotides, the CDR3 is TGTGCCAGCAGTTCGTTTGGCCCTCCCAACACCGGGGAGCTGTTTTTT. Residues: CASSSFGPPNTGELFF.

This clonotype was counted a few times. The chain recombines TRBV12-3 or TRBV12-4 with TRBJ1-1, with D uncertain. The CDR3 totals 15 residues. Trimming left V 4 bases short and J 1 base short, with 13 bases between. The CDR3 DNA follows: TGTGCCAGCAGTTCCTCGACACGGTCGAACACTGAAGCTTTCTTT. It encodes CASSSSTRSNTEAFF.

This clonotype has ten or more counts. This sequence joins TRBV7-2 and TRBJ2-3; D is uncertain. Germline V gene lookup returns CDR1 SGHTA and CDR2 FQGNSA. The CDR3 runs 16 residues. V lost 3 bases, J lost 2 bases, and 15 bases lay in between. As DNA, the CDR3 is TGTGCCAGCAGCTTCGACGTAAGTAGGGCCACAGATACGCAGTATTTT. It encodes CASSFDVSRATDTQYF.

The V and J genes are TRBV12-3 or TRBV12-4 and TRBJ2-3; the D is unclear. This CDR3 is built from 12 residues. V was pared by 0 bases and J by 8 bases, with 6 bases between. The CDR3, as DNA: TGTGCCAGCAGTTTAGCAACCAGTACGCAGTATTTT. Translation gives CASSLATSTQYF.

V gene TRBV6-1 combines with J gene TRBJ1-3; no clear D. In germline, CDR1 is MNHNS, CDR2 SASEGT. The CDR3 consists of 16 residues. V lost 8 bases and J lost 2, with 19 bases in between. For the CDR3, the DNA is TGTGCCAGCGGGGAGGACCGTCACGACCCTGGAAACACCATATATTTT. Amino acids: CASGEDRHDPGNTIYF.

This clonotype was seen ten or more times. This rearrangement joins TRBV12-3 or TRBV12-4 to TRBJ2-7, with D unclear. CDR3 length: 12 residues. V was pared by 3 bases and J by 4 bases, with 7 bases between. The CDR3 reads CASSFYGYEQYF. Written as DNA, the CDR3 is TGTGCCAGCAGTTTTTATGGATACGAGCAGTACTTC.

This clonotype was picked up many times. The J gene is TRBJ2-5, the V gene TRBV7-2; 10 nucleotides agree with TRBD2. Germline CDR1 and CDR2: SGHTA and FQGNSA. V shed 5 bases, J shed 5 bases, and the junction held 11 bases outside the gene matches. The CDR3 runs to 16 residues. CDR3 sequence (DNA): TGTGCCAGCAGCCAACCTAGCGGGGGCCCGCGGGAGACCCAGTACTTC. It specifies CASSQPSGGPRETQYF.

There are many counts of this clonotype. The rearrangement joins TRBV25-1 to TRBJ1-1; no reliable D call. Trimming removed 1 base at V and 4 bases at J, with 7 bases between. Germline V CDR1 and CDR2: MGHDK, SYGVNS. The CDR3 runs 13 residues. The CDR3 DNA sequence: TGTGCCAGCAGTGAATTCCGAGGCACTGAAGCTTTCTTT. It is translated as CASSEFRGTEAFF.

The sample holds a few counts of this clonotype. The chain joins TRBV7-6 to TRBJ2-1; D gene unclear. Germline V gene data show CDR1 as SGHVS and CDR2 as FNYEAQ. The CDR3 has 14 residues. Trimming stripped 8 bases from V and 8 bases from J, with 19 bases between. The CDR3 sequence is CASGPGWSRDEQFF. In nucleotides, the CDR3 is TGTGCCAGCGGACCCGGATGGAGTAGGGATGAGCAGTTCTTC.

This clonotype was picked up a small number of times. This chain links TRBV4-1 with TRBJ2-1; D is tentatively TRBD1 or TRBD2 (5 bases each). This CDR3 has 18 amino acids. V gave up 0 bases and J gave up 16 bases, with 31 bases separating them. Per the germline V gene, CDR1 is MGHRA and CDR2 is YSYEKL. CDR3 sequence (DNA): TGCGCCAGCAGCCAAGATTTTGGGGTGGGGGACGGCGATTCCTGCCGTTTCTTC. Translation: CASSQDFGVGDGDSCRFF.